The sequence of this T cell receptor (beta chain) was determined in a study of radiation and T cells in renal cell carcinoma (dated by TCRdb to about 2020). Notes on the research overall: A total of around 53 samples underwent TCR beta sequencing, made up of approximately 26 tumors and some 27 peripheral blood samples. Across all 53 samples, several million unique CDR3 nucleotide sequences encoding 2,658,974 unique CDR3 amino acid sequences were identified.

CDR1 is given as SGHRS and CDR2 as YFSETQ, both from the germline V gene. The V end loses 0 bases and the J end loses 5 bases, and a stretch of 9 bases separates them. The CDR3 runs 14 residues from the cysteine to the phenylalanine. Here the CDR3 DNA is all that survives: 42 bases in frame from base 1. Beyond this particular receptor, the publication reports: Intratumoral heterogeneity went uncaptured because the only tumor material available was small regions of 0.8 to 1 g. Irradiated tumors showed higher TCR clonality than controls, with the top 100 clonotypes averaging around 50% of the repertoire versus about 45% in nephrectomy-only tumors. A greater number of dominant CDR3 motifs was detected in irradiated tumors than in control tumors, and a larger share of the repertoire was occupied by these motifs in irradiated tumors than in control tumors. The single-armed trial design could not address effects of radiation dose or scheduling on the TCR repertoire.

The sample's time point, from its label and the paper: tumor resected at nephrectomy. The treatment or condition label for this specimen denotes: treatment-naive control, cytoreductive nephrectomy. Control tumors came from treatment-naive renal cell carcinoma patients who underwent cytoreductive nephrectomy without prior radiation. Every patient's renal cell carcinoma showed clear cell pathology. Control tumors used for TCR sequencing came from a handful of females and some eleven males, resected 2011 to 2014, with median age around 62 years (range about 40 to 85). Tumors were dissociated mechanically, digested with collagenase/hyaluronidase at 37 degrees C, processed in gentleMACS C tubes, and stored in liquid nitrogen. Genomic DNA for TCR sequencing was prepared using the QIAamp DNA Blood Mini Kit (Qiagen). The analyses included only samples that passed all quality control checks. A word on this clone: Its recognized antigen is unknown. No much larger clone exists at a distance of one base, and base qualities are not known.

TCR beta libraries were generated from genomic DNA with the immunoSEQ kit, following the manufacturer's recommendations. To prepare libraries, a first multiplex PCR with proprietary primers was run, followed by a second PCR that added unique barcodes, and a bead cleanup was done after each round. Each sample batch included a kit-provided positive control reaction and a negative control reaction. The final libraries underwent checking on an Agilent 4200 TapeStation D1000 ScreenTape, volumetric pooling, and quantification by qPCR. Sequencing was performed on an Illumina NextSeq500 using a MidOutput 150-cycle cartridge, with 156 Read1 cycles, 15 Index1 cycles, and the kit custom primers. The pooled library was loaded at 0.9 to 1 pM, with an approximately 20% PhiX control spiked in. The authors' analysis ran thus. The vendor-processed data were analyzed in R, and a clonotype was defined as all T cells that share the same CDR3 nucleotide sequence. In the clone abundance analyses, frequencies in each sample were normalized to that sample's 10,000 most abundant clones. Before analysis, public T cell clones were removed, and these numbered fewer than six per sample on average. Dominant motif analysis used ImmunoMap with the PAM10 matrix, gap penalty 30 and homology threshold 0.3; motifs with cumulative frequency at least 0.01 counted as dominant. TCRdb retrieved this table from immuneACCESS and kept in-frame rearrangements only. Not all clones are present; in checked studies, unresolved V genes account for under half, and no reason is known for the remainder. V and J calls and clone size follow that table, whereas D and trimming were derived from the DNA. For this sample there are 25,000 or so clones; 45% to 70% appear just once. The leading ten clones occupy less than 25% of the sample.

The input for sequencing was tumor tissue, taken from a patient whose treatment was nephrectomy without radiotherapy. The chain uses TRBV5-1 and TRBJ1-5; confidence is insufficient to name the D gene. The source is a human donor with renal cell carcinoma. The DNA sequence is TGCGCCAGCAGCTTGGGAGACGGATATCAGCCCCAGCATTTT. Its protein is CASSLGDGYQPQHF.